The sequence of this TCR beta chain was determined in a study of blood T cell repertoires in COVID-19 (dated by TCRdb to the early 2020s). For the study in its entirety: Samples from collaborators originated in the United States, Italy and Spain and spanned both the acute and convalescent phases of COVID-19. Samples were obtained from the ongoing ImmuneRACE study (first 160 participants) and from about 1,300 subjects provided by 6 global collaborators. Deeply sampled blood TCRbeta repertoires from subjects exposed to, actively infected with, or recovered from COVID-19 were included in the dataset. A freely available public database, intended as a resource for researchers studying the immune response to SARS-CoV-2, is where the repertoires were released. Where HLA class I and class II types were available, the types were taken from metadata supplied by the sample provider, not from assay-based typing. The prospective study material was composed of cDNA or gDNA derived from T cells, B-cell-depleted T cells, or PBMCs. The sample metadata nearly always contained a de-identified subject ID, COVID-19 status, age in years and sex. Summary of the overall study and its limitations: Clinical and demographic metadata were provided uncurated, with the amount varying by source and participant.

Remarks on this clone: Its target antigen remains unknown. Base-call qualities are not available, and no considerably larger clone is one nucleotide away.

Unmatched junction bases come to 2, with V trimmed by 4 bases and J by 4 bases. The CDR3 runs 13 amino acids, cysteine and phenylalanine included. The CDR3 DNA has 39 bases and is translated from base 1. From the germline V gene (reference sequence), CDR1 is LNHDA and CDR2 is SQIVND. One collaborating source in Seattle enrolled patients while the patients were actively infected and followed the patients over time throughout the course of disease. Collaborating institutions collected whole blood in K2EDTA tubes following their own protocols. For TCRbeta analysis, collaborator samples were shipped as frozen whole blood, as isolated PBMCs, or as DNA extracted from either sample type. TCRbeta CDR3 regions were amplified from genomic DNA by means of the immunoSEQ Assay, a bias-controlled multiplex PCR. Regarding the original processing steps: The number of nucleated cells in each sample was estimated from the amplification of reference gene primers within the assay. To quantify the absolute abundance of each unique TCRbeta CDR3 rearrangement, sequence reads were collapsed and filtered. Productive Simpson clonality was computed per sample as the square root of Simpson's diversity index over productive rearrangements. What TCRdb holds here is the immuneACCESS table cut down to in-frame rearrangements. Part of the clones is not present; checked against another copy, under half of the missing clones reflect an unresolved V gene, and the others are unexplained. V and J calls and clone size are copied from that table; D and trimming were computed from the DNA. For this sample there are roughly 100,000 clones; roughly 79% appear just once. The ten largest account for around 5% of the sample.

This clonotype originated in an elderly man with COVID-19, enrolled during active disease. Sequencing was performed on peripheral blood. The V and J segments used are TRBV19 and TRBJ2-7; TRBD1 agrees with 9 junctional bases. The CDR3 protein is CASSRDREYEQYF. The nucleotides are TGTGCCAGTAGTAGGGACAGGGAATACGAGCAGTACTTC.